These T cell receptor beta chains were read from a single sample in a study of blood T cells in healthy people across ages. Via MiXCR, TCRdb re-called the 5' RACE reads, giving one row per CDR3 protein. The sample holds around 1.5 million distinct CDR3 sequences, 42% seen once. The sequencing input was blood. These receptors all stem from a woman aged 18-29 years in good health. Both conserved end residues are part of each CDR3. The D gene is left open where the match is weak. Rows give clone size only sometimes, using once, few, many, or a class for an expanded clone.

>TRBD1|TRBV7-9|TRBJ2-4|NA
TGTGCCAGCAGCTGGGACAGGGGCCTTTTATCGGACATTCAGTACTTC
CASSWDRGLLSDIQYF
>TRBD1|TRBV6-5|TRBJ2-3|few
TGTGCCAGCAGACTGACAGGGCACACAGATACGCAGTATTTT
CASRLTGHTDTQYF
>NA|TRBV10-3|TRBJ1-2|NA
TGTGCCATCAGTCTCGGGGATTATGGCTACACCTTC
CAISLGDYGYTF
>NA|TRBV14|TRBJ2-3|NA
TGTGCCAGCAGCTCTTTTGGGGATACGCAGTATTTT
CASSSFGDTQYF
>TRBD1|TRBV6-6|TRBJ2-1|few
TGTGCCAGCAGTCGACATTCCATACAGGGGAATAATGAGCAGTTCTTC
CASSRHSIQGNNEQFF
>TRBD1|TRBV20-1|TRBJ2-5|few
TGCAGTGCTAGTAGGGGGCCTGGATGGGAGACCCAGTACTTC
CSASRGPGWETQYF
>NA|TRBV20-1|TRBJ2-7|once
TGCAGTGCTAGAAACCCACACGAGCAGTACTTC
CSARNPHEQYF
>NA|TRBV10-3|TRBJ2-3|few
TGTGCCATCAGTGCCCGTGGGCGGGGCCGCACAGATACGCAGTATTTT
CAISARGRGRTDTQYF
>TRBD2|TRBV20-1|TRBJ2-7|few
TGCAGTGCTAGGGGCGGGAGCGTCTCCTACGAGCAGTACTTC
CSARGGSVSYEQYF
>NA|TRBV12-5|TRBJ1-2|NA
TGTGCTAGTGGTTCAGAGCTACAAAACTATGGCTACACCTTC
CASGSELQNYGYTF
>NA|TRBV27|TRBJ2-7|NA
TGTGCCAGCAGTTTATCTCCACCGTCGGGGATATACGAGCAGTACTTC
CASSLSPPSGIYEQYF
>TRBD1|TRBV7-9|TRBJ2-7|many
TGTGCCAGCAGCTTAGTACAGGGGAGCTCCTACGAGCAGTACTTC
CASSLVQGSSYEQYF
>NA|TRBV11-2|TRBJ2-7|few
TGTGCCAGCAACCTTCTTACTGACAGGATATCGCAGTACTTC
CASNLLTDRISQYF
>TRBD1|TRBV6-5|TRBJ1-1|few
TGTGCCAGCAGTTCGTTCAGCGGGACAGGGGAAGGGACCACTGAAGCTTTCTTT
CASSSFSGTGEGTTEAFF
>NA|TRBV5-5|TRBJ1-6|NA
TGTGCCAGCAGCTTCCTACACTCGACGGGACATTCACCCCTCCACTTT
CASSFLHSTGHSPLHF
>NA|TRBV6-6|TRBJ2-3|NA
TGTGCCAGCAGTTTTTCAGGGCCAGTTGACACAGATGCGCAGTATTTT
CASSFSGPVDTDAQYF
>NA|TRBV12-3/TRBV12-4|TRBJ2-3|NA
TGTGCCAGCAGTTTATTGACGGGGGCGATCACAGATACGCAGTATTTT
CASSLLTGAITDTQYF
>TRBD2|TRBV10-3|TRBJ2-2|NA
TGTGCCATCAGTGAGTCGGCGGGAGGGTACACCGGGGAGCTGTTTTTT
CAISESAGGYTGELFF
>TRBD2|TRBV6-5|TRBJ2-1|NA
TGTGCCAGCAGTTACGGGCTAGCGGGAGGGCAAGATGAGCAGTTCTTC
CASSYGLAGGQDEQFF
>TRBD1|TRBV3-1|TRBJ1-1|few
TGTGCCAGCAGCCCGGGGACAGCCACTGAAGCTTTCTTT
CASSPGTATEAFF
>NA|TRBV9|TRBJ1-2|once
TGTGCCAGCAGCTCCAGGGAGCTAAACTATGGCTACACCTTC
CASSSRELNYGYTF
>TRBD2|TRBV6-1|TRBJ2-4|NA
TGTGCCAGCAGTGAAGCCCGGCTAGCGGGAGAGCTAGCCAAAAACATTCAGTACTTC
CASSEARLAGELAKNIQYF
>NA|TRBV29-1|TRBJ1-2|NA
TGCAGCGTTGAGAATGCCGGGGTTTATGGCTACACCTTC
CSVENAGVYGYTF
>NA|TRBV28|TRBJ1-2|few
TGTGCCAGCAGTTGGACAGTTCGATATGGCTACACCTTC
CASSWTVRYGYTF
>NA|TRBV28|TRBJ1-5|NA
TGTGCCAGCAGGGGGGCTGACGGTCAGCCCCAGCATTTT
CASRGADGQPQHF
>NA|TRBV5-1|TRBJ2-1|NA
TGCGCCAGCAGCTCCGGGACTCCGAGATACAATGAGCAGTTCTTC
CASSSGTPRYNEQFF
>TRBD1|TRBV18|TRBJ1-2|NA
TGTGCCAGCTCACCAACGTCCGGGGCAGGGGGTGGCTACACCTTC
CASSPTSGAGGGYTF
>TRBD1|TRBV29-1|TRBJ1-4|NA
TGCAGCGTTGAACAGGACAGGGGCGAAAAACTGTTTTTT
CSVEQDRGEKLFF
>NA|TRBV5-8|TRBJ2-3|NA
TGTGCCAGCAGCTTGGAGATGTATTTT
CASSLEMYF
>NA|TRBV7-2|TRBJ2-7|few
TGTGCCAGCAGCTCCTATGGGGTGGGGTCCTACGAGCAGTACTTC
CASSSYGVGSYEQYF
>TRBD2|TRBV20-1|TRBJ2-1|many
TGCAGTGCTAGGGGGGAGGGAGATTACAATGAGCAGTTCTTC
CSARGEGDYNEQFF
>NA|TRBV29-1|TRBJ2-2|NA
TGCAGCGTTGGAGGCGGTTTACACACCGGGGAGCTGTTTTTT
CSVGGGLHTGELFF
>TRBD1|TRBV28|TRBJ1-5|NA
TGTGCCAGCAGTTTCCGCGGACAGGGCGGTCAGCCCCAGCATTTT
CASSFRGQGGQPQHF
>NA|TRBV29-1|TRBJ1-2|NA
TGCAGCGTTGAAACGGTGCGCTATGGCTACACCTTC
CSVETVRYGYTF
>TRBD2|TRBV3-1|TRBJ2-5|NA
TGTGCCAGCAGCCAAGTCCCGGGACTAGCACAAGAGACCCAGTACTTC
CASSQVPGLAQETQYF
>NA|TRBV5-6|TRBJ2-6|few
TGTGCCAGCAGGGAAACTGGGGCCAACGTCCTGACTTTC
CASRETGANVLTF
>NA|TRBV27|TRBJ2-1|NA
TGTGCCAGCAGTCCCGGACGGCCAGCTGAGCAGTTCTTC
CASSPGRPAEQFF
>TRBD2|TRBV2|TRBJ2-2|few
TGTGCCGGCTCTAGCGGGAGCCGGTCCGGGGAGCTGTTTTTT
CAGSSGSRSGELFF
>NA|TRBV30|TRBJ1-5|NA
TGTGCCTGGAGTGTAGGGCGCGATCAGCCCCAGCATTTT
CAWSVGRDQPQHF
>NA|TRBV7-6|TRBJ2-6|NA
TGTGCCAGCAGCTTATTAGGGATTCAGTACTCTGGGGCCAACGTCCTGACTTTC
CASSLLGIQYSGANVLTF
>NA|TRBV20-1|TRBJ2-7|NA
TGCAGTGCTAGAGATCGTGACGGATATATCTCCTACGAGCAGTACTTC
CSARDRDGYISYEQYF
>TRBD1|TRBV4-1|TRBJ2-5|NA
TGCGCCAGCAGCGTACAGGGGGCGAAGGAGACCCAGTACTTC
CASSVQGAKETQYF
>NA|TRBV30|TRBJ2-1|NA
TGTGGAAGAGGGGGGCCGTACAATGAGCAGTTCTTC
CGRGGPYNEQFF
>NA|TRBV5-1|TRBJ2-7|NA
TGCGCCAGCAGCTTGGTTTGGACGGGGGAGAATGGGCAGTACTTC
CASSLVWTGENGQYF
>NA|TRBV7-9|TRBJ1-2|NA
TGTGCCAGCAGCTGGGACAACTATGGCTACACCTTC
CASSWDNYGYTF
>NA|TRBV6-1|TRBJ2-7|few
TGTGCCAGCAATGGGTTGACCTTCTACGAGCAGTACTTC
CASNGLTFYEQYF
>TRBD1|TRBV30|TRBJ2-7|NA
TGTGCCTGGAGTCCGGGACAGGGAGAATGGGAGCAGTACTTC
CAWSPGQGEWEQYF
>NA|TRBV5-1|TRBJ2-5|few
TGCGCCAGCAGCTTTTACGGGACGGGCGAGACCCAGTACTTC
CASSFYGTGETQYF
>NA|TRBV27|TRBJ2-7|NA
TGTGCCAGCAGTTCCGGGACAAAAGCCTACGAGCAGTACTTC
CASSSGTKAYEQYF
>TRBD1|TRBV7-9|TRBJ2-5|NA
TGTGCCAGCAGCTTCCCTGGGACAGGGGGGAAAGAGACCCAGTACTTC
CASSFPGTGGKETQYF
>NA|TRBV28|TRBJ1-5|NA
TGTGCCAGTGAGAAAACCAGAGACAATCAGCCCCAGCATTTT
CASEKTRDNQPQHF
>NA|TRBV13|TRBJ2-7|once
TGTGCCAGCAGCTCCCAAGGGCAGGGATACAATGAGCAGTACTTC
CASSSQGQGYNEQYF
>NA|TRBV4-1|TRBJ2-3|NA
TGCGCCAGCAGCCCAGAGGTCGGCAGCAGCACAGATACGCAGTATTTT
CASSPEVGSSTDTQYF
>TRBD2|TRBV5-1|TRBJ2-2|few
TGCGCCAGCAGCTTGGAGCGGCGGGAGCTGAGCACCGGGGAGCTGTTTTTT
CASSLERRELSTGELFF
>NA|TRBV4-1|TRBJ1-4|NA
TGCGCCAGCAGCCAAGATCGGGCACTCACTAATGAAAAACTGTTTTTT
CASSQDRALTNEKLFF
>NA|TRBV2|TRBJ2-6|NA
TGTGCCAGCAACACCCTGGGCGCTGGGGCCAACGTCCTGACTTTC
CASNTLGAGANVLTF
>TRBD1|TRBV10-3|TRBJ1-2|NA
TGTGCCATCAGTTTGCCAGGGGGAAACTATGGCTACACCTTC
CAISLPGGNYGYTF
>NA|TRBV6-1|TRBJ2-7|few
TGTGCCAGCAGTGAGCGGGCCTCCTACGAGCAGTACTTC
CASSERASYEQYF
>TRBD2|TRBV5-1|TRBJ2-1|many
TGCGCCAGCAGCCCCAGACTAGCCAATGAGCAGTTCTTC
CASSPRLANEQFF